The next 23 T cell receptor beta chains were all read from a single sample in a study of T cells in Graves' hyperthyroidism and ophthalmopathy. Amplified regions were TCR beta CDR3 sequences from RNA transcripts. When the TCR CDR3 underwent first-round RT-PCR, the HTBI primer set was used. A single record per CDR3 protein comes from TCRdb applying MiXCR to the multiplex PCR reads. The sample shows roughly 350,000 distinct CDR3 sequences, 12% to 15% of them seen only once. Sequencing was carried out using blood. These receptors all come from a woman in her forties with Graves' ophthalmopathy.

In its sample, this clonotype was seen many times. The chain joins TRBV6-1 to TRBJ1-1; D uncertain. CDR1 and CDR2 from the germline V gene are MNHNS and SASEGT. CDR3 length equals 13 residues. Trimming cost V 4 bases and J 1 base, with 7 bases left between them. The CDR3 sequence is CASSVSGNTEAFF. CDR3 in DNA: TGTGCCAGCAGTGTGTCGGGGAACACTGAAGCTTTCTTT.

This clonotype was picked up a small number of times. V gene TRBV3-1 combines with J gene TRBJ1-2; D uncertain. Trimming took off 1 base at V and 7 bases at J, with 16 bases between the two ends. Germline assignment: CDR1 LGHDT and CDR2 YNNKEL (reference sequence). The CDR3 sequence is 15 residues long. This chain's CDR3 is CASSQGRSSPGGYTF. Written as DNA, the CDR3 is TGTGCCAGCAGCCAAGGCAGGTCCTCCCCGGGTGGCTACACCTTC.

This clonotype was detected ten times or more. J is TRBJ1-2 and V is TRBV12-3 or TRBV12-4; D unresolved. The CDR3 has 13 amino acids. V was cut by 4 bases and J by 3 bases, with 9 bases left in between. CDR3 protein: CASSWDGYYGYTF. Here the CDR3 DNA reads TGTGCCAGCAGTTGGGATGGGTACTATGGCTACACCTTC.

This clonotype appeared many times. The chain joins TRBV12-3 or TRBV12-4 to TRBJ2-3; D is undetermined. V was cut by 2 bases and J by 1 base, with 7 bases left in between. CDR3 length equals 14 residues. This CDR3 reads CASSLWSGTDTQYF. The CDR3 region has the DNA TGTGCCAGCAGTTTATGGTCGGGCACAGATACGCAGTATTTT.

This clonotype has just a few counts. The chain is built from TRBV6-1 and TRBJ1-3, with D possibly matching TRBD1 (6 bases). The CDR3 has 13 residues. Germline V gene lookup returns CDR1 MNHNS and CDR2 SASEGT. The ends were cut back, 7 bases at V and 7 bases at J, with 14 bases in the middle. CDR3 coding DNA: TGTGCCAGCATGTTAGGGGGGGAGAACACCATATATTTT. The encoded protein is CASMLGGENTIYF.

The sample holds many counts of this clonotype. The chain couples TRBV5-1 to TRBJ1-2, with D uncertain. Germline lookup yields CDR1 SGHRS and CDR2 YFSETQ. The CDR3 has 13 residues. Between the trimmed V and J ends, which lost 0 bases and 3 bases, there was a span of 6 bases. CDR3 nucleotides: TGCGCCAGCAGCTTGGGGGAGTACTATGGCTACACCTTC. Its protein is CASSLGEYYGYTF.

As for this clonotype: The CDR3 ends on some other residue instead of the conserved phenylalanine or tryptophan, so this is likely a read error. CDR3 in amino acids: CASSLANYGYTL. The CDR3 DNA follows: TGTGCCAGCAGCTTAGCAAACTATGGCTACACCCTC. This sequence joins TRBV7-9 and TRBJ1-2; D is unresolved. The CDR3 runs to 12 residues. CDR1 is SEHNR and CDR2 is FQNEAQ in the germline V gene (reference sequence). Trimming left V 0 bases short and J 2 bases short, with 1 base between.

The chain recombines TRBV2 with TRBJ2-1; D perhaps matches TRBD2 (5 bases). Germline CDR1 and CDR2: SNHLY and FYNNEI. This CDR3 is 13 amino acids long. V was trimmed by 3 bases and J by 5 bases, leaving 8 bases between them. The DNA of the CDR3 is TGTGCCAGCAGTGATCTAGCAAACAATGAGCAGTTCTTC. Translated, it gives CASSDLANNEQFF.

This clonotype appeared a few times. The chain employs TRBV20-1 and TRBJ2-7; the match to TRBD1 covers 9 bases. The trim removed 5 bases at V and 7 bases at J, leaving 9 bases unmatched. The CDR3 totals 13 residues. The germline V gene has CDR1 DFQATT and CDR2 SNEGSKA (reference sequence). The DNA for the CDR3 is TGCAGTGCTTTTACGACAGGGGGAAGGGAGCAGTACTTC. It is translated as CSAFTTGGREQYF.

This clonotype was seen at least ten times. CDR3 sequence reads: CASSEVWRQGAHGYTF. The CDR3, as DNA: TGTGCCAGCAGTGAAGTGTGGCGTCAGGGGGCTCATGGCTACACCTTC. The V gene is TRBV6-1, the J gene TRBJ1-2; 8 bases match TRBD1. Germline V lookup: CDR1 MNHNS, CDR2 SASEGT. This CDR3 comprises 16 residues. The J segment lost 6 bases and the V segment lost 1 base, leaving 10 bases of the junction unmatched.

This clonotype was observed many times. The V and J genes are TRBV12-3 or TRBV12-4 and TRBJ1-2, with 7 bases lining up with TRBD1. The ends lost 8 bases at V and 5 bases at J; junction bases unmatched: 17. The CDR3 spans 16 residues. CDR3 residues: CASGNSAGGRLYGYTF. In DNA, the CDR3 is TGTGCCAGCGGAAACTCCGCAGGGGGAAGGCTATATGGCTACACCTTC.

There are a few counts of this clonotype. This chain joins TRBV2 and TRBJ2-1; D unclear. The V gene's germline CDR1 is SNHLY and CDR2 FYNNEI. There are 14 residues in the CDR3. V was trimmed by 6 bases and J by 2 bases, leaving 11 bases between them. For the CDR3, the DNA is TGTGCCAGCAGGCCGGGCAGTACCTACAATGAGCAGTTCTTC. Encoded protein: CASRPGSTYNEQFF.

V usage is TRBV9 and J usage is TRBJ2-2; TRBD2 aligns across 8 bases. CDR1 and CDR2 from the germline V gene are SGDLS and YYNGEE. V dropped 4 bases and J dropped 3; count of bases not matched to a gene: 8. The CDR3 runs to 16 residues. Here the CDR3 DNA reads TGTGCCAGCAGCCCTCGGACTAGCCCTTACACCGGGGAGCTGTTTTTT. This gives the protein CASSPRTSPYTGELFF.

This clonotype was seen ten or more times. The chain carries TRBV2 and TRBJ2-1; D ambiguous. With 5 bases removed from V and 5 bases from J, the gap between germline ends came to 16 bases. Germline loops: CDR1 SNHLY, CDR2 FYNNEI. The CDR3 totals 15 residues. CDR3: CASSPDGLPNNEQFF. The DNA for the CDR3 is TGTGCCAGCAGTCCGGACGGCCTGCCAAACAATGAGCAGTTCTTC.

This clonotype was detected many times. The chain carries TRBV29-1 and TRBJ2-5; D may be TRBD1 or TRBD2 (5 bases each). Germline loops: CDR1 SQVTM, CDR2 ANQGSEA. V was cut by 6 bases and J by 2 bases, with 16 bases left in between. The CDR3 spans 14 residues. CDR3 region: CSVGVWGGQETQYF. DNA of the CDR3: TGCAGCGTCGGGGTCTGGGGCGGGCAAGAGACCCAGTACTTC. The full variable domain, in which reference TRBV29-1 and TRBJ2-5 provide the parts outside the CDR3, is SAVISQKPSRDICQRGTSLTIQCQVDSQVTMMFWYRQQPGQSLTLIATANQGSEATYESGFVIDKFPISRPNLTFSTLTVSNMSPEDSSIYLCSVGVWGGQETQYFGPGTRLLVL.

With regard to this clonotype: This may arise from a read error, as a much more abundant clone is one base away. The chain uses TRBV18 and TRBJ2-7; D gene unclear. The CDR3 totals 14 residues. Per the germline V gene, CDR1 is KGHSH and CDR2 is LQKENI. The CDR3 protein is CASPPSASGVGQYF. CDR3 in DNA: TGTGCCAGCCCACCCTCCGCGAGTGGGGTCGGGCAGTACTTC.

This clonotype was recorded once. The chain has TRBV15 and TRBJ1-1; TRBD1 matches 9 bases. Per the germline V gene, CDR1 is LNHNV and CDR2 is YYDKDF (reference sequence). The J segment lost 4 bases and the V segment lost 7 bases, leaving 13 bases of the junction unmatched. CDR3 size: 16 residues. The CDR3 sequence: CATTLRGGQGITEAFF. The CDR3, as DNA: TGTGCCACCACCCTGAGGGGGGGACAGGGAATCACTGAAGCTTTCTTT.

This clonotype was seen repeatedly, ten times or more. This CDR3 is CASSQGYLRGTDSYEQYF. The CDR3, as DNA: TGTGCCAGCAGCCAAGGATACCTGCGAGGGACGGATTCCTACGAGCAGTACTTC. This chain uses TRBV7-9 with TRBJ2-7, with D perhaps assigned TRBD1 or TRBD2 (5 bases each). V gave up 5 bases and J gave up 1 base, with 24 bases separating them. The CDR3 extends over 18 amino acids. The germline CDR1 and CDR2 sequences are SEHNR and FQNEAQ (reference sequence).

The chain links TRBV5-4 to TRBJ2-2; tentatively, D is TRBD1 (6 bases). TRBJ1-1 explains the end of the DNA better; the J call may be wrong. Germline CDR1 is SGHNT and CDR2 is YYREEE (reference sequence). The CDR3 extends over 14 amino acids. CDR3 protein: CASSLAGARRGAFF. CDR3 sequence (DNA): TGTGCCAGCAGCTTGGCAGGGGCCCGACGTGGAGCTTTCTTT.

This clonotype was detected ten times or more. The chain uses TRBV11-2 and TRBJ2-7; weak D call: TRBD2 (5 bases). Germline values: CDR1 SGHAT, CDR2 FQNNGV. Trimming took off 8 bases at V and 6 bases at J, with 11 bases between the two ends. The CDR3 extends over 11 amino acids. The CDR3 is CASGSSSEQYF. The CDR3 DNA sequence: TGTGCCAGCGGGAGTAGCTCCGAGCAGTACTTC.

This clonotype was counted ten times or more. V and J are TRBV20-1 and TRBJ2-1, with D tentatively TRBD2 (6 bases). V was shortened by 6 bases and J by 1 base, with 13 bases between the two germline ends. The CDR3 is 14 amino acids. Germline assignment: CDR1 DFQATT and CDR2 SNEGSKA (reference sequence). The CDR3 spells CSAPPEGSYNEQFF. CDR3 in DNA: TGCAGTGCCCCCCCGGAGGGGTCCTACAATGAGCAGTTCTTC.

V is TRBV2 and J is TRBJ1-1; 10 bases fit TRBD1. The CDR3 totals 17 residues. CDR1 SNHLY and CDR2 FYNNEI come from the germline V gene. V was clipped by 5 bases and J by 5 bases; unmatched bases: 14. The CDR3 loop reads CASSFSPGTGDGTEAFF. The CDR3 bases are TGTGCCAGCAGTTTCTCCCCTGGGACAGGGGATGGTACTGAAGCTTTCTTT.

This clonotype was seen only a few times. This chain's CDR3 is CASSQEGRRGRQETQYF. The CDR3 region has the DNA TGCGCCAGCAGCCAAGAAGGTCGGAGGGGGCGACAAGAGACCCAGTACTTC. This chain connects TRBV4-1 to TRBJ2-5; D is possibly TRBD1 (7 bases). Trimming took 0 bases from V and 2 from J, leaving 16 bases between them. Germline values: CDR1 MGHRA, CDR2 YSYEKL. The CDR3 is 17 amino acids.